The 32 T cell receptor beta chains given below trace back to one sample, sequenced in a study of early T cells in non-severe SARS-CoV-2 infection (dated by TCRdb to the early 2020s). Libraries were prepared through 5' RACE. The run used a NextSeq 500. Starting from the raw public reads, TCRdb applied fastp trimming at Q25, assembled clones with MiXCR and retained in-frame beta chains. Merged by CDR3 protein, the rows form single entries marked with the most common genes and DNA. The sample yields 70,000 or so distinct CDR3 sequences; 10% to 15% were counted once. The top ten clonotypes cover roughly 3.9% of the sample. Source material: whole blood. The receptors come from an adult who was a healthcare worker with PCR-confirmed SARS-CoV-2 infection or an uninfected control (not recorded which).

This clonotype was counted many times. The chain recombines TRBV30 with TRBJ1-1; D perhaps matches TRBD1 (6 bases). V lost 1 base to trimming and J lost 0 bases, with 9 bases between them. The CDR3 consists of 14 residues. Germline-derived CDR1 and CDR2 are GTSNPN and SVGIG (reference sequence). CDR3 bases: TGTGCCTGGAGTGAGGGACATTTGAACACTGAAGCTTTCTTT. This encodes CAWSEGHLNTEAFF.

This clonotype was seen at least ten times. The rearrangement uses TRBV3-1 and TRBJ2-5; D not resolved. This CDR3 contains 15 residues. Trimming took off 6 bases at V and 4 bases at J, with 18 bases between the two ends. Germline V gives CDR1 LGHDT, CDR2 YNNKEL (reference sequence). CDR3 protein: CASSPRPLGRETQYF. The CDR3 bases are TGTGCCAGCAGTCCGCGTCCCCTAGGGCGAGAGACCCAGTACTTC.

This clonotype was detected a few times. J is TRBJ2-3 and V is TRBV7-9; D is perhaps TRBD1 or TRBD2 (6 bases each). The CDR3 contains 13 residues. V shed 10 bases and J shed 2 bases, with 13 bases lying between them. Looked up from germline, CDR1 is SEHNR and CDR2 is FQNEAQ (reference sequence). The CDR3: CATTWGATDTQYF. Here the CDR3 DNA reads TGTGCCACCACATGGGGGGCCACAGATACGCAGTATTTT.

This clonotype was recorded many times. The chain links TRBV6-6 to TRBJ2-4; D perhaps matches TRBD2 (6 bases). The CDR3 is 13 amino acids. The ends were cut back, 5 bases at V and 7 bases at J, with 12 bases in the middle. Looked up from germline, CDR1 is MNHNY and CDR2 is SVGAGI (reference sequence). CDR3 sequence: CASSGGTGNIQYF. CDR3 nucleotide sequence: TGTGCCAGCAGTGGGGGGACGGGGAACATTCAGTACTTC.

This clonotype was detected only a few times. CDR3 in DNA: TGTGCCAGCAGTGTAGGGGCGTCGACCTACAATGAGCAGTTCTTC. Its protein product is CASSVGASTYNEQFF. This chain joins TRBV2 and TRBJ2-1; TRBD1 might be the D (5 bases). The CDR3 contains 15 residues. Germline V gene lookup returns CDR1 SNHLY and CDR2 FYNNEI. V lost 4 bases and J lost 2, with 12 bases in between.

The V and J genes are TRBV27 and TRBJ2-1; 8 bases are a match to TRBD2. Per the germline V gene, CDR1 is MNHEY and CDR2 is SMNVEV (reference sequence). V shed 7 bases and J 4 bases; nucleotides not matched to a gene: 6. CDR3 size: 14 residues. CDR3 sequence: CASTRPGGYNEQFF. For the CDR3, the DNA is TGTGCCAGCACCCGACCGGGAGGGTACAATGAGCAGTTCTTC.

This clonotype was observed at least ten times. This chain connects TRBV7-9 to TRBJ1-5; D might be TRBD1 (5 bases). The CDR3 is 13 residues long. Germline CDR1 reads SEHNR; CDR2 reads FQNEAQ (reference sequence). The V gene lost 2 bases and the J gene lost 5 bases, with 7 bases spanning the gap. Written as DNA, the CDR3 is TGTGCCAGCAGCTTAAGGGACGATCAGCCCCAGCATTTT. Amino acids: CASSLRDDQPQHF.

The chain has TRBV5-1 and TRBJ2-5; weak D call: TRBD2 (6 bases). Germline loops: CDR1 SGHRS, CDR2 YFSETQ. The V gene lost 2 bases and the J gene lost 1 base, with 12 bases spanning the gap. This CDR3 contains 15 residues. The CDR3 is CASSFSPGGQETQYF. CDR3 DNA sequence: TGCGCCAGCAGCTTTTCCCCCGGGGGCCAAGAGACCCAGTACTTC.

At least ten counts were recorded for this clonotype. V and J are TRBV5-1 and TRBJ2-7; weak D call: TRBD2 (6 bases). The CDR3 consists of 14 residues. Trimming took off 3 bases at V and 7 bases at J, with 17 bases between the two ends. Germline lookup yields CDR1 SGHRS and CDR2 YFSETQ. CDR3 protein: CASSWLVGREEQYF. Written as DNA, the CDR3 is TGCGCCAGCAGCTGGTTGGTAGGGCGGGAAGAGCAGTACTTC. Full variable domain (missing parts from reference TRBV5-1 and TRBJ2-7): KAGVTQTPRYLIKTRGQQVTLSCSPISGHRSVSWYQQTPGQGLQFLFEYFSETQRNKGNFPGRFSGRQFSNSRSEMNVSTLELGDSALYLCASSWLVGREEQYFGPGTRLTVT.

The J gene is TRBJ1-1, the V gene TRBV12-3 or TRBV12-4, with 8 bases aligning to TRBD1. V was pared by 6 bases and J by 5 bases, with 5 bases of the junction left unmatched. CDR3 length: 13 amino acids. The CDR3 protein is CASSQGAWTEAFF. DNA for the CDR3: TGTGCCAGCAGCCAGGGGGCATGGACTGAAGCTTTCTTT.

This clonotype turned up a few times. The V call is TRBV7-6, the J call TRBJ1-4; no reliable D call. The CDR3 covers 12 residues. CDR1 and CDR2 from the germline V gene are SGHVS and FNYEAQ. V dropped 9 bases and J dropped 0 bases, with 5 bases sitting between them. For the CDR3, the DNA is TGTGCCAGTACCTCAACTAATGAAAAACTGTTTTTT. Translated: CASTSTNEKLFF.

CDR3 in DNA: TGTGCCAGCAGTTTAAGGGACAGGTGGGGGAACGAGCAGTACTTC. This sequence encodes CASSLRDRWGNEQYF. The chain joins TRBV28 to TRBJ2-7; 8 bases agree with TRBD1. The germline CDR1 and CDR2 sequences are MDHEN and SYDVKM. Losses at the gene ends were 2 bases for V and 5 bases for J; bases not matched to a gene: 8. The CDR3 totals 15 residues.

The J gene is TRBJ2-5, the V gene TRBV7-2; 11 bases line up with TRBD2. The trim removed 0 bases at V and 0 bases at J, leaving 9 bases unmatched. CDR1 is SGHTA and CDR2 is FQGNSA in the germline V gene. The CDR3 is made up of 19 amino acids. The CDR3 nucleotides are TGTGCCAGCAGCTTAGCTCGAACTAGCGGGAGAGGGTACCAAGAGACCCAGTACTTC. This codes for CASSLARTSGRGYQETQYF.

The chain has TRBV20-1 and TRBJ2-3, with D perhaps TRBD2 (6 bases). The V and J ends lost 6 bases and 6 bases respectively, with 22 bases between them. The CDR3 contains 15 residues. CDR1 and CDR2 (germline): DFQATT, SNEGSKA (reference sequence). The DNA of the CDR3 is TGCAGTGCCTCGGATAGCGGTAACGGGCGGGATACGCAGTATTTT. Amino acids: CSASDSGNGRDTQYF.

At least ten counts were recorded for this clonotype. The CDR3 nucleotides are TGTGCCAGCAGTTTTGTCGCCAGTGAGCAGTTCTTC. The encoded protein is CASSFVASEQFF. The chain employs TRBV27 and TRBJ2-1, with no clear D. The CDR3 covers 12 residues. CDR1 and CDR2 from the germline V gene are MNHEY and SMNVEV (reference sequence). The V end lost 3 bases, the J end lost 9 bases, and 9 bases lay between the germline ends.

The rearrangement links TRBV29-1 to TRBJ1-1; the D is unclear. Trimming stripped 1 base from V and 4 bases from J, with 10 bases between. Germline V CDR1 and CDR2: SQVTM, ANQGSEA. This CDR3 has 13 amino acids. The CDR3 here is CSVEGGFLTEAFF. The DNA for the CDR3 is TGCAGCGTTGAAGGTGGGTTTCTCACTGAAGCTTTCTTT. Complete variable domain (other parts from reference TRBV29-1 and TRBJ1-1): SAVISQKPSRDICQRGTSLTIQCQVDSQVTMMFWYRQQPGQSLTLIATANQGSEATYESGFVIDKFPISRPNLTFSTLTVSNMSPEDSSIYLCSVEGGFLTEAFFGQGTRLTVV.

This chain uses TRBV5-1 with TRBJ1-4; D gene unclear. The CDR3 is made up of 15 amino acids. Trimming left V 0 bases short and J 1 base short, with 7 bases between. The germline gives CDR1 SGHRS, CDR2 YFSETQ. In DNA, the CDR3 is TGCGCCAGCAGCTTGGGTCGGGGAACTAATGAAAAACTGTTTTTT. Residues: CASSLGRGTNEKLFF.

In the case of this clonotype: Just one base apart from a much larger clone, this may be a read error. The genes are TRBV6-6 and TRBJ2-5; TRBD2 agrees at 8 bases. CDR3 size: 13 residues. The germline CDR1 and CDR2 sequences are MNHNY and SVGAGI (reference sequence). CDR3 nucleotides: TGTGCCAACAGTACTGGGACTAGTGCGACCCAGTACTTC. Its protein product is CANSTGTSATQYF.

To note about this clonotype: It may be a read error: a sequence one base away is much more abundant. The chain couples TRBV7-9 to TRBJ2-5, with TRBD1 matching 7 bases. CDR1 is SEHNR, CDR2 FQNEAQ, per germline (reference sequence). CDR3 length equals 15 residues. The CDR3 DNA is TGTGCCAGCAGCCGAACGGACAGGTCCCAAGAGACCCAGCACTTC. Translating gives CASSRTDRSQETQHF.

This chain connects TRBV7-2 to TRBJ1-3; D unclear. Between the trimmed V and J ends, which lost 7 bases and 0 bases, there was a span of 4 bases. This CDR3 region has 12 residues. Germline values: CDR1 SGHTA, CDR2 FQGNSA. CDR3 nucleotides: TGTGCCAGCACCTTCTCTGGAAACACCATATATTTT. Encoded protein: CASTFSGNTIYF.

This clonotype was detected many times. CDR3: CASSFDWGQPQHF. CDR3 in DNA: TGTGCCAGCAGTTTCGATTGGGGGCAGCCCCAGCATTTT. The chain has TRBV12-3 or TRBV12-4 and TRBJ1-5; D is perhaps TRBD1 (5 bases). CDR3 length equals 13 residues. With 3 bases removed from V and 7 bases from J, the gap between germline ends came to 10 bases.

In the case of this clonotype: A much bigger clone sits one base away, suggesting this may be a read error. The rearrangement uses TRBV7-2 and TRBJ1-5, with TRBD1 as a possible D gene (5 bases). The germline V and J ends were trimmed by 4 bases and 7 bases, with 20 bases remaining between them. The CDR3 runs 16 residues. The germline V gene has CDR1 SGHTA and CDR2 FQGNSA. CDR3 DNA sequence: TGTGCCAGCAGCTCATTCGGGGCAGAGAACGGGCAGCCCCAGCATTTT. Its protein is CASSSFGAENGQPQHF. Supplemented by reference TRBV7-2 and TRBJ1-5, the full variable domain reads GAGVSQSPSNKVTEKGKDVELRCDPISGHTALYWYRQSLGQGLEFLIYFQGNSAPDKSGLPSDRFSAERTGGSVSTLTIQRTQQEDSAVYLCASSSFGAENGQPQHFGDGTRLSIL.

This clonotype was found once. This may come from a read error, since a much larger clone is one base off. Likely a read error: the CDR3 ends without its conserved phenylalanine or tryptophan. The chain recombines TRBV11-1 with TRBJ2-1, with D possibly being TRBD2 (5 bases). The CDR3 length is 15 residues. Germline V CDR1 and CDR2: SGHAT, FQDESV (reference sequence). With 5 bases removed from V and 3 bases from J, the gap between germline ends came to 14 bases. CDR3 in DNA: TGTGCCAGCAGCCCTGGACTCGAGGGCTACAATGAGCAGTTCCTC. It specifies CASSPGLEGYNEQFL.

The rearrangement uses TRBV29-1 and TRBJ2-1; perhaps TRBD2 as D (6 bases). With 3 bases removed from V and 2 bases from J, the gap between germline ends came to 17 bases. Per germline, CDR1 SQVTM and CDR2 ANQGSEA. The CDR3 runs to 16 residues. As DNA, the CDR3 is TGCAGCGTTGATCAGCCGGGGGAGCTGACCTACAATGAGCAGTTCTTC. Encoded protein: CSVDQPGELTYNEQFF.

This clonotype was seen repeatedly, ten times or more. The V gene is TRBV20-1, the J gene TRBJ1-2, with TRBD1 as a possible D gene (6 bases). Trimming cost V 6 bases and J 5 bases, with 16 bases left between them. Per the germline V gene, CDR1 is DFQATT and CDR2 is SNEGSKA (reference sequence). The CDR3 sequence is 13 residues long. CDR3 nucleotide sequence: TGCAGTGCACGACAGGACCCGGCTTATGGCTACACCTTC. It specifies CSARQDPAYGYTF.

This clonotype was picked up many times. The rearrangement joins TRBV6-1 to TRBJ2-1, with D maybe TRBD2 (5 bases). This CDR3 is built from 14 residues. Germline V gene data show CDR1 as MNHNS and CDR2 as SASEGT. V gave up 8 bases and J gave up 4 bases, with 15 bases separating them. The CDR3 is CASEREPGYNEQFF. The CDR3 coding sequence is TGTGCCAGCGAAAGGGAGCCTGGATACAATGAGCAGTTCTTC.

This clonotype was detected ten times or more. This chain uses TRBV20-1 with TRBJ2-5, with D uncertain. CDR1 DFQATT and CDR2 SNEGSKA come from the germline V gene (reference sequence). Deletions cut 1 base from V and 7 bases from J, with 7 bases between. This CDR3 is built from 11 residues. This chain's CDR3 is CSARAGGTQYF. DNA for the CDR3: TGCAGTGCTAGAGCCGGTGGGACCCAGTACTTC.

This clonotype was counted many times. This chain joins TRBV13 and TRBJ2-7; 12 bases fit TRBD1. The CDR3 runs to 15 residues. V lost 5 bases, J lost 7 bases, and 9 bases stayed unmatched. Germline CDR1 PRHDT, CDR2 FYEKMQ (reference sequence). CDR3 in amino acids: CASSLLGQGAGEQYF. The CDR3 bases are TGTGCCAGCAGCCTCTTGGGACAGGGGGCAGGGGAGCAGTACTTC. The full variable domain, completed using reference TRBV13 and TRBJ2-7, is AAGVIQSPRHLIKEKRETATLKCYPIPRHDTVYWYQQGPGQDPQFLISFYEKMQSDKGSIPDRFSAQQFSDYHSELNMSSLELGDSALYFCASSLLGQGAGEQYFGPGTRLTVT.

This clonotype showed up just a few times. The chain has TRBV18 and TRBJ1-1, with 9 bases aligning to TRBD1. V lost 3 bases, J lost 5 bases, and 10 bases stayed unmatched. Germline assignment: CDR1 KGHSH and CDR2 LQKENI. This CDR3 spans 16 amino acids. This CDR3 reads CASSPLADRGRTEAFF. CDR3 bases: TGTGCCAGCTCACCCTTAGCAGACAGGGGGAGGACTGAAGCTTTCTTT.

Many counts were recorded for this clonotype. The rearrangement uses TRBV7-2 and TRBJ2-3, with D unresolved. This CDR3 spans 17 amino acids. Looked up from germline, CDR1 is SGHTA and CDR2 is FQGNSA. The V end lost 1 base, the J end lost 4 bases, and 18 bases lay between the germline ends. In DNA, the CDR3 is TGTGCCAGCAGCTTAGTGCAACTTGCGAGTGGGGCAGATACGCAGTATTTT. Translated: CASSLVQLASGADTQYF. Variable domain in full (rest from reference TRBV7-2 and TRBJ2-3): GAGVSQSPSNKVTEKGKDVELRCDPISGHTALYWYRQSLGQGLEFLIYFQGNSAPDKSGLPSDRFSAERTGGSVSTLTIQRTQQEDSAVYLCASSLVQLASGADTQYFGPGTRLTVL.

The chain recombines TRBV3-1 with TRBJ2-7; D might be TRBD2 (6 bases). The V end was cut by 4 bases, the J end by 2 bases, with 9 bases between. CDR1 and CDR2 from the germline V gene are LGHDT and YNNKEL (reference sequence). The CDR3 totals 13 residues. The CDR3 DNA sequence: TGTGCCAGCAGCCGAGGGACTCCCTACGAGCAGTACTTC. This gives the protein CASSRGTPYEQYF.

This clonotype was seen more than once but under ten times. The rearrangement joins TRBV20-1 to TRBJ2-1, with 9 bases that match TRBD2. This CDR3 is 14 amino acids long. V was clipped by 5 bases and J by 6 bases; unmatched bases: 8. Germline V lookup: CDR1 DFQATT, CDR2 SNEGSKA (reference sequence). The CDR3 DNA reads as TGCAGTGCTTACGGCGGGAGGGCGGGCAATGAGCAGTTCTTC. It specifies CSAYGGRAGNEQFF.